This T cell receptor beta chain stems from a study of blood T cell repertoires in COVID-19. Study as a whole: Specimens from acute and convalescent COVID-19 originated in the United States, Italy and Spain. The analysed material was cDNA or gDNA that came from T cells, B-cell-depleted T cells, or PBMCs.

Methods used by the authors: Estimated nucleated cell counts came from reference gene primer amplification. Produced via immunoSEQ multiplex PCR; TCRdb's table is partial and in-frame only. V, J and clone size reflect that table, while D and trimming were determined from the DNA. The repertoire consists of about 53,000 clones, with 70% to 85% occurring once and the leading ten covering more than 13%. This clone showed up just a few times. V gave up 1 base and J gave up 7 bases, with 14 bases separating them. The CDR3 sequence is 14 residues long. CDR1 is SGHTA and CDR2 is FQGNSA in the germline V gene.

V gene TRBV7-2 combines with J gene TRBJ2-7, with a possible D match to TRBD2 (5 bases). The sequenced sample consisted of peripheral blood. The receptor was derived from a human donor in a cohort sampled during active COVID-19. CDR3 sequence reads: CASSLGSPRGEQYF. For the CDR3, the DNA is TGTGCCAGCAGCTTAGGGTCACCTCGCGGGGAGCAGTACTTC.